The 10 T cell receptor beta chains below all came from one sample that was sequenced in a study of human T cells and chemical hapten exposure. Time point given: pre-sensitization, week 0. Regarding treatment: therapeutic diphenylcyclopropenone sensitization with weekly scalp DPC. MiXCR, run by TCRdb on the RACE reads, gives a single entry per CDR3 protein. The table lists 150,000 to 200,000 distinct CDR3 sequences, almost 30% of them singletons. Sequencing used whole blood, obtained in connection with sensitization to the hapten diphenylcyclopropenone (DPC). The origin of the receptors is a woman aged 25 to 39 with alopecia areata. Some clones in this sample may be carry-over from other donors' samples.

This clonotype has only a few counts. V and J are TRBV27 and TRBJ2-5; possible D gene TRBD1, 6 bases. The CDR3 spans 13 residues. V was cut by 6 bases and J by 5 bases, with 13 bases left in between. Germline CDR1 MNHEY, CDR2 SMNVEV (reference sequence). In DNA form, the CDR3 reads TGTGCCAGCAGCAGGGGTTCTGGGGAGACCCAGTACTTC. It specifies CASSRGSGETQYF.

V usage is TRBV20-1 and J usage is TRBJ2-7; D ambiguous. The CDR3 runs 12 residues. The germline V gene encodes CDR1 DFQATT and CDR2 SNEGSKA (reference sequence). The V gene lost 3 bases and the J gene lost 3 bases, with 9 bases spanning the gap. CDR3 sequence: CSASGQNYEQYF. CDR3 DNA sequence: TGCAGTGCTAGTGGTCAGAACTACGAGCAGTACTTC.

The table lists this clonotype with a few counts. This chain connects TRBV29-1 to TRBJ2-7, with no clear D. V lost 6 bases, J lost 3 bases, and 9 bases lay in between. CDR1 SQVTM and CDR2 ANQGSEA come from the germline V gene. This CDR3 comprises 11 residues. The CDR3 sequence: CSVQDIYEQYF. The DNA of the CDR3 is TGCAGCGTCCAAGACATCTACGAGCAGTACTTC.

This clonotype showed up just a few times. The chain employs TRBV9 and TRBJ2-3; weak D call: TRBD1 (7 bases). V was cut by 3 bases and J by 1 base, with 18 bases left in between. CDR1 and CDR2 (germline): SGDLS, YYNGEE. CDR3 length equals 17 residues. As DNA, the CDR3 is TGTGCCAGCAGCGCGGGGGCGGCCACAGGGGGCACAGATACGCAGTATTTT. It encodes CASSAGAATGGTDTQYF.

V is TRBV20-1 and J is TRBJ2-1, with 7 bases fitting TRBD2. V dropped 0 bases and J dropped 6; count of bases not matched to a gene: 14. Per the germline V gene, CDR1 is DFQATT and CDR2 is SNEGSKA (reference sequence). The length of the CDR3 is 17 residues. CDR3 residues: CSARDRSRGSFGNEQFF. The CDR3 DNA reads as TGCAGTGCTAGAGATCGGTCGCGCGGGAGCTTCGGCAATGAGCAGTTCTTC.

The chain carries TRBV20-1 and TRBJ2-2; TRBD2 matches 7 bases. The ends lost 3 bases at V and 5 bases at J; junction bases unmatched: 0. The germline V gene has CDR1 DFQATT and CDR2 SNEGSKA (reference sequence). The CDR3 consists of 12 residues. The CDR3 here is CSASGRTGELFF. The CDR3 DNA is TGCAGTGCTAGCGGGAGGACCGGGGAGCTGTTTTTT.

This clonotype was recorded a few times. The CDR3 region has the DNA TGTGCCAGCAGCCCCGACGGGGCCCTCGGTGAGCAGTTCTTC. Residues: CASSPDGALGEQFF. The J gene is TRBJ2-1, the V gene TRBV11-1; D is perhaps TRBD1 or TRBD2 (5 bases each). Trimming pared 5 bases from V and 9 bases from J, leaving 17 bases between. The germline V gene encodes CDR1 SGHAT and CDR2 FQDESV (reference sequence). The CDR3 spans 14 residues.

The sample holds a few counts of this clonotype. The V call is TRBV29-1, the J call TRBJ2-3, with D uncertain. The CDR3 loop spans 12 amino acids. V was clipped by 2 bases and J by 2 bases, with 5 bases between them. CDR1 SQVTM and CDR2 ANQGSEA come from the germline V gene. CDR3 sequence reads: CSVERYTDTQYF. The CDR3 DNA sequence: TGCAGCGTTGAAAGGTACACAGATACGCAGTATTTT.

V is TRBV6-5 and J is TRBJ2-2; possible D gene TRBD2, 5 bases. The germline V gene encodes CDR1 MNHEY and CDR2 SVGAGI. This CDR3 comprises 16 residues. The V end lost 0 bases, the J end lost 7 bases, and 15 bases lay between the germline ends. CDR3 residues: CASSYSIWRSGGELFF. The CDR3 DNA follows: TGTGCCAGCAGTTACTCGATCTGGAGGAGTGGCGGGGAGCTGTTTTTT.

This CDR3 is CASSQAAPGDFYGYTF. The CDR3 DNA follows: TGCGCCAGCAGCCAAGCCGCCCCGGGAGACTTCTATGGCTACACCTTC. This chain uses TRBV4-3 with TRBJ1-2; D unclear. This CDR3 has 16 residues. CDR1 and CDR2 (germline): LGHNA, YSLEER. The V and J ends lost 1 base and 4 bases respectively, with 16 bases between them.